The T cell receptor (beta chain) described here comes from a study of blood T cells in healthy people across ages. Study conclusions and caveats: As naive T cell percentage varied, TCR beta diversity correlated strongly with it.

To note about this clonotype: The antigen is unknown.

This CDR3 has 14 amino acids. Trimming left V 9 bases short and J 1 base short, with 16 bases between. Germline CDR1 is SGHVS and CDR2 is FQNEAQ. A second PCR, run for roughly 7 to 11 cycles, used a sample-barcoded 5' primer plus a J-beta primer mix. TCRdb ran MiXCR on the 5' RACE reads and lists one entry per CDR3 protein. The table records some 900,000 distinct CDR3 sequences, about 48% of them present only once. Donor samples were obtained from healthy Caucasian individuals from Russia, aged 6 to 90. The TCR originated in a man aged 30 to 39 in good health. The genes are TRBV7-8 and TRBJ2-7, with D possibly called TRBD1 or TRBD2 (5 bases each). Material for sequencing was blood. CDR3 residues: CASNSLGESYEQYF. The CDR3 coding sequence is TGTGCCAGTAATAGTTTGGGGGAATCCTACGAGCAGTACTTC.